In this sample, the clone carrying this TCR beta chain turned up many times. The repertoire was sequenced with immunoSEQ multiplex PCR; TCRdb's copy has only in-frame clones and lacks some. The sample comprises around 250,000 clones, over 75% of which are singletons, and 3% to 3.5% rests with the top ten. This sample was taken from a study of blood T cell repertoires in COVID-19. Across the whole study: COVID-19 samples from acute and convalescent phases originated in the United States, Italy and Spain.

The CDR3 length is 13 residues. V was shortened by 1 base and J by 7 bases, with 11 bases between the two germline ends. Germline-derived CDR1 and CDR2 are SGHDT and YYEEEE. Which cohort a participant joined came from the clinical history participants gave. Each exposed participant met a COVID-19 case in the 2 weeks preceding study entry. The material sequenced was PBMCs or T cells enriched from blood (not recorded which). The V and J genes are TRBV5-6 and TRBJ2-5; D gene unclear. The origin of this receptor is a woman in her thirties or forties who had been exposed to COVID-19. The CDR3 coding sequence is TGTGCCAGCAGCTTGTCCAGTTCGGGGACCCAGTACTTC. Protein product: CASSLSSSGTQYF.